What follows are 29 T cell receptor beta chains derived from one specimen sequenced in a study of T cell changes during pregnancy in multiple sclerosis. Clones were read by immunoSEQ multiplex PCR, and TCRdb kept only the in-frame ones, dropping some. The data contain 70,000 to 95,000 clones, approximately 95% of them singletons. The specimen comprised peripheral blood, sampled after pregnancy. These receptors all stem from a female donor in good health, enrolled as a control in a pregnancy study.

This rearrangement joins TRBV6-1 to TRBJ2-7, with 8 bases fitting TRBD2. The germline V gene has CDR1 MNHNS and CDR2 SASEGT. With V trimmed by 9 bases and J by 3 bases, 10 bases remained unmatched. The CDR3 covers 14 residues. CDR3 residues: CASTGSGGLYEQYF. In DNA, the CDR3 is TGTGCCAGTACGGGATCGGGAGGGCTCTACGAGCAGTACTTC.

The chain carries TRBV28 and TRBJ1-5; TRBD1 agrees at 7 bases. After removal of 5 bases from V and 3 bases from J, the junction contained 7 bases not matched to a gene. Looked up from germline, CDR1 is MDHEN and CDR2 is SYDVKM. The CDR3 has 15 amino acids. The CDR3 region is CASSGSGTDNQPQHF. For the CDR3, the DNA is TGTGCCAGCAGTGGGTCCGGGACAGACAATCAGCCCCAGCATTTT. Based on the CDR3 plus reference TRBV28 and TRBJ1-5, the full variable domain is DVKVTQSSRYLVKRTGEKVFLECVQDMDHENMFWYRQDPGLGLRLIYFSYDVKMKEKGDIPEGYSVSREKKERFSLILESASTNQTSMYLCASSGSGTDNQPQHFGDGTRLSIL.

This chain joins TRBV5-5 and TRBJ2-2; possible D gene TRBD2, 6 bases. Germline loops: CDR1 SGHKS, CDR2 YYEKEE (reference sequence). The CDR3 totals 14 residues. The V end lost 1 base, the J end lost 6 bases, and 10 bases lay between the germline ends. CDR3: CASSLTSPAGELFF. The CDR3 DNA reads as TGTGCCAGCAGCTTGACTAGCCCAGCCGGGGAGCTGTTTTTT.

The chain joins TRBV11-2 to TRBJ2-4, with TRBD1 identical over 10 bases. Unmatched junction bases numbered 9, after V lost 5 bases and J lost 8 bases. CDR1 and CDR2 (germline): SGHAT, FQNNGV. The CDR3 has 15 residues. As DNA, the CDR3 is TGTGCCAGCAGCCGAGACAGGGGGCTGACGTACATTCAGTACTTC. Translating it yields CASSRDRGLTYIQYF.

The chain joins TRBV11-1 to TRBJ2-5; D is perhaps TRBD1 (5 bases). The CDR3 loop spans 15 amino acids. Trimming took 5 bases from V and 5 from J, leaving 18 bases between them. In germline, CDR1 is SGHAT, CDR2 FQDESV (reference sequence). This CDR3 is CASSLQSFPGETQYF. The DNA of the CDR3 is TGTGCCAGCAGCCTTCAAAGCTTCCCAGGGGAGACCCAGTACTTC. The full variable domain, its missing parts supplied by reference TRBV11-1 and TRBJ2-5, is EAEVAQSPRYKITEKSQAVAFWCDPISGHATLYWYRQILGQGPELLVQFQDESVVDDSQLPKDRFSAERLKGVDSTLKIQPAELGDSAMYLCASSLQSFPGETQYFGPGTRLLVL.

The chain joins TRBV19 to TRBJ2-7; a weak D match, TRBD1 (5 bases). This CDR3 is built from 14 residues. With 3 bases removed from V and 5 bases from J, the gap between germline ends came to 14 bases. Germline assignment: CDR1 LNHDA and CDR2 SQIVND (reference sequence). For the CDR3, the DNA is TGTGCCAGTAGTATCTTTCCAGGGATCGACGAGCAGTACTTC. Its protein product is CASSIFPGIDEQYF. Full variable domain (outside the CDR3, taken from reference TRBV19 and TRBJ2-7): DGGITQSPKYLFRKEGQNVTLSCEQNLNHDAMYWYRQDPGQGLRLIYYSQIVNDFQKGDIAEGYSVSREKKESFPLTVTSAQKNPTAFYLCASSIFPGIDEQYFGPGTRLTVT.

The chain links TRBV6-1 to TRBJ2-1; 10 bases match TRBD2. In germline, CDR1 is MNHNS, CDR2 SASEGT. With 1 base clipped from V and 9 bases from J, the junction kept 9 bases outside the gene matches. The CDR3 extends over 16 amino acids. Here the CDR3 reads CASSEGLAGYRSEQFF. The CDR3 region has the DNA TGTGCCAGCAGTGAAGGACTAGCGGGCTATCGTAGTGAGCAGTTCTTC.

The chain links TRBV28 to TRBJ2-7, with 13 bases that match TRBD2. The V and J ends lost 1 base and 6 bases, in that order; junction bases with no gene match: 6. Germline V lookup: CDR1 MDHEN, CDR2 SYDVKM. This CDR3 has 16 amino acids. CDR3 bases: TGTGCCAGCAGTTTATTGAGGACTAGCGGGAGTTCCGAGCAGTACTTC. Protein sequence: CASSLLRTSGSSEQYF.

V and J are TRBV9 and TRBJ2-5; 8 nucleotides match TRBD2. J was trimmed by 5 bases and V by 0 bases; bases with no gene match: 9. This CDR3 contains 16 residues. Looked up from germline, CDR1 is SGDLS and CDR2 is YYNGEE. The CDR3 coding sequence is TGTGCCAGCAGCGTAGTTGGCGGGACGGGGGGGGAGACCCAGTACTTC. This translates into CASSVVGGTGGETQYF.

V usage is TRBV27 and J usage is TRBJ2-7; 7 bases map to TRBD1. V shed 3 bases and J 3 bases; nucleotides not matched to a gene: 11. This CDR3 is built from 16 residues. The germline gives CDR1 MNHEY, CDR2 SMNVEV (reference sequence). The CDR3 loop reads CASSLGAGTDNYEQYF. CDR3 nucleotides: TGTGCCAGCAGTTTGGGGGCCGGGACAGATAACTACGAGCAGTACTTC.

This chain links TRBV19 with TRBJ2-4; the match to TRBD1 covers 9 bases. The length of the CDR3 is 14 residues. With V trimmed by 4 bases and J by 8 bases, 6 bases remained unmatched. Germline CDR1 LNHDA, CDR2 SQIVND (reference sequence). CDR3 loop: CASSTWDRADIQYF. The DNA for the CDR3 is TGTGCCAGTAGTACCTGGGACAGGGCGGACATTCAGTACTTC.

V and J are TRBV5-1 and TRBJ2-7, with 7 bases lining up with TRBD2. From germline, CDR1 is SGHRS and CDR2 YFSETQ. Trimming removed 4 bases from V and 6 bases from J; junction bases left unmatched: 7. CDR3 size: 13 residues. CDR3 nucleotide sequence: TGCGCCAGCAGCCCCGCGGGGGTTGGCGAGCAGTACTTC. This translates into CASSPAGVGEQYF.

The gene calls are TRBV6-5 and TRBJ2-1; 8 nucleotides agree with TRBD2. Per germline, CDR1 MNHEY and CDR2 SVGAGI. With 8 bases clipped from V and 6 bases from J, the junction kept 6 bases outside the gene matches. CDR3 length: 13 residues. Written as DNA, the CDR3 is TGTGCCAGCGCCGGGACTAGTACCAATGAGCAGTTCTTC. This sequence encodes CASAGTSTNEQFF.

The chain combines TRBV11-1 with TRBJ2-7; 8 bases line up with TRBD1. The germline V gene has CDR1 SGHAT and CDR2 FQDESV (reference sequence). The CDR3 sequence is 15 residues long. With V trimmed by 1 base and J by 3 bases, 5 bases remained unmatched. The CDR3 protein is CASSLVGTGDYEQYF. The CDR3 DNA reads TGTGCCAGCAGCTTAGTGGGGACAGGCGACTACGAGCAGTACTTC.

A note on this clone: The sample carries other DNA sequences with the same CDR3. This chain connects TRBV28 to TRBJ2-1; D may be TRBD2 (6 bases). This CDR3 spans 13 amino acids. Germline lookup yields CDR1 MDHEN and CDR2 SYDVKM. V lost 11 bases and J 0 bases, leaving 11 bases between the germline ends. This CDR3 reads CAGRRASYNEQFF. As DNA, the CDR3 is TGTGCCGGAAGGAGGGCCTCCTACAATGAGCAGTTCTTC.

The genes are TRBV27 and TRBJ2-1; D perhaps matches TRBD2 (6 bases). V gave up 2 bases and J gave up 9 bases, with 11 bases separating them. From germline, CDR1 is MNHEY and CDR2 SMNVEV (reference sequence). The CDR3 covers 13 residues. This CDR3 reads CASSLREVGEQFF. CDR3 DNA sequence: TGTGCCAGCAGTTTAAGGGAGGTAGGTGAGCAGTTCTTC.

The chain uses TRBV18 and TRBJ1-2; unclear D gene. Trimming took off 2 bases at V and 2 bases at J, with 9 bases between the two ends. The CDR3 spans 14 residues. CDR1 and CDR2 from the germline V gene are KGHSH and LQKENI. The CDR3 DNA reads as TGTGCCAGCTCACCAGAGGGAGGGAACTATGGCTACACCTTC. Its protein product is CASSPEGGNYGYTF.

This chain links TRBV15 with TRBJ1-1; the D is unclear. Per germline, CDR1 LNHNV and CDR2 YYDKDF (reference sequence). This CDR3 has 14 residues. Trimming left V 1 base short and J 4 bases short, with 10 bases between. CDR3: CATSRVKGGTEAFF. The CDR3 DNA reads TGTGCCACCAGCAGAGTAAAGGGAGGCACTGAAGCTTTCTTT.

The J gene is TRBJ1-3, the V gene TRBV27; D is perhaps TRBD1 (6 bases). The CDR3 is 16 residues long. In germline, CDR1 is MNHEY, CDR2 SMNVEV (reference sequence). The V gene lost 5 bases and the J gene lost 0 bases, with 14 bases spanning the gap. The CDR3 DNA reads TGTGCCAGCAGTCTCAGACAGGCTCCCTCTGGAAACACCATATATTTT. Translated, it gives CASSLRQAPSGNTIYF.

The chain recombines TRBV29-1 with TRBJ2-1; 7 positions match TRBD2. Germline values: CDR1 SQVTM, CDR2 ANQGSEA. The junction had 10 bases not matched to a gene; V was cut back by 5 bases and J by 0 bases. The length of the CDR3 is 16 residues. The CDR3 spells CSVRTGGGYSYNEQFF. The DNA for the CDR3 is TGCAGCGTTAGGACGGGAGGAGGTTACTCCTACAATGAGCAGTTCTTC.

CDR3 bases: TGTGCCAGCTCTAGAGGAAACACCATATATTTT. Translation gives CASSRGNTIYF. The V call is TRBV6-1, the J call TRBJ1-3; D gene ambiguous. Germline V lookup: CDR1 MNHNS, CDR2 SASEGT. Trimming removed 8 bases from V and 4 bases from J, with 6 bases in between. This CDR3 comprises 11 residues.

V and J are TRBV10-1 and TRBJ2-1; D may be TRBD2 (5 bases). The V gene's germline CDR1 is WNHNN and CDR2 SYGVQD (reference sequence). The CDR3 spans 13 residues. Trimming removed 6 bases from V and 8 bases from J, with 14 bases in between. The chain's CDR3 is CASRPEVEYEQFF. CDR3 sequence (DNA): TGCGCCAGCAGGCCGGAGGTGGAATATGAGCAGTTCTTC.

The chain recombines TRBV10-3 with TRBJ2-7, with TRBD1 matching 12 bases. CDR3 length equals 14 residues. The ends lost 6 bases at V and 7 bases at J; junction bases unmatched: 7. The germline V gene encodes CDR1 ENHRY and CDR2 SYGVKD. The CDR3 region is CAIRGTGGIGEQYF. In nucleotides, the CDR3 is TGTGCCATCAGGGGGACAGGGGGCATTGGAGAGCAGTACTTC.

The CDR3 sequence is CSGGALNTEAFF. In nucleotides, the CDR3 is TGCAGCGGCGGGGCCCTGAACACTGAAGCTTTCTTT. The chain links TRBV29-1 to TRBJ1-1; tentatively, D is TRBD1 (5 bases). CDR1 is SQVTM and CDR2 is ANQGSEA in the germline V gene. Trimming took 7 bases from V and 0 from J, leaving 9 bases between them. The CDR3 spans 12 residues.

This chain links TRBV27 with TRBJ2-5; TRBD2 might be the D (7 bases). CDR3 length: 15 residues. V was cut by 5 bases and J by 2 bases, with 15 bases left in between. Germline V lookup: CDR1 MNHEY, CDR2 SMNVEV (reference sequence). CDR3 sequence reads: CASSPIGGLQETQYF. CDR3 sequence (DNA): TGTGCCAGCAGTCCGATCGGGGGGCTACAAGAGACCCAGTACTTC.

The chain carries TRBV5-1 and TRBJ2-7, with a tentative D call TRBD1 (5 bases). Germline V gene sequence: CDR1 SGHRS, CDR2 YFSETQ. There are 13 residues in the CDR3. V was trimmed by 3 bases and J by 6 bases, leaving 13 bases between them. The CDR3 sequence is CASSSVGASEQYF. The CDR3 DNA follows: TGCGCCAGCAGCTCCGTTGGGGCGTCCGAGCAGTACTTC. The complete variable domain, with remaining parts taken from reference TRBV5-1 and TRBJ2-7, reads KAGVTQTPRYLIKTRGQQVTLSCSPISGHRSVSWYQQTPGQGLQFLFEYFSETQRNKGNFPGRFSGRQFSNSRSEMNVSTLELGDSALYLCASSSVGASEQYFGPGTRLTVT.

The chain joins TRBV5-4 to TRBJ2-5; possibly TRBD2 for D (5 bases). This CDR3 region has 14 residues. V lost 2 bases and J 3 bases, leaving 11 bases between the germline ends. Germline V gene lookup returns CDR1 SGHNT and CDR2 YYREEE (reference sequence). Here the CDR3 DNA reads TGTGCCAGCAGCTTCCGGACTGTGGAAGAGACCCAGTACTTC. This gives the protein CASSFRTVEETQYF. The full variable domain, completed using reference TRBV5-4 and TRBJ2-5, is ETGVTQSPTHLIKTRGQQVTLRCSSQSGHNTVSWYQQALGQGPQFIFQYYREEENGRGNFPPRFSGLQFPNYSSELNVNALELDDSALYLCASSFRTVEETQYFGPGTRLLVL.

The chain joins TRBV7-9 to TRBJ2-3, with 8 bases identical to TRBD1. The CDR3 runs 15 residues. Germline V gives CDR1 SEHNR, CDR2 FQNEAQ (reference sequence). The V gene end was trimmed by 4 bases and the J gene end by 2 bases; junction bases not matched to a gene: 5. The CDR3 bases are TGTGCCAGCAGCTGGCCGGGACAGGACACAGATACGCAGTATTTT. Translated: CASSWPGQDTDTQYF.

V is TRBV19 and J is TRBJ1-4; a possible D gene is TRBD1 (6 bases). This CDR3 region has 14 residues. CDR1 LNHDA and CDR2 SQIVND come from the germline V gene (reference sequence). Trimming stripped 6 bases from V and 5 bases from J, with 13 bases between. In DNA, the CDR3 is TGTGCCAGTAGGCCGCGGACAGAGAATGAAAAACTGTTTTTT. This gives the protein CASRPRTENEKLFF. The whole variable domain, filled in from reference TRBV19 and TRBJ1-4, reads DGGITQSPKYLFRKEGQNVTLSCEQNLNHDAMYWYRQDPGQGLRLIYYSQIVNDFQKGDIAEGYSVSREKKESFPLTVTSAQKNPTAFYLCASRPRTENEKLFFGSGTQLSVL.